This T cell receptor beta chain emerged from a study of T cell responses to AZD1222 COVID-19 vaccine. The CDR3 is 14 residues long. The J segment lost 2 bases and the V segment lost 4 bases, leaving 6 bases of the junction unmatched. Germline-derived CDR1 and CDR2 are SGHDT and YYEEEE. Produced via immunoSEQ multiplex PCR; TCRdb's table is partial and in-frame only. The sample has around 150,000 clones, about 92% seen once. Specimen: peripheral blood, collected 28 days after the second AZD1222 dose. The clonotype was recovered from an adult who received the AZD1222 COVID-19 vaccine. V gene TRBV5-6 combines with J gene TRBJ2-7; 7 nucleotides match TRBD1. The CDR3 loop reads CASSVRQGAYEQYF. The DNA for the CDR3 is TGTGCCAGCAGCGTTAGACAGGGTGCCTACGAGCAGTACTTC.